The sequence of this T cell receptor (beta chain) was determined in a study of regulatory T cells in long-lasting Graves disease. Study summary: For a period under 3 months, newly diagnosed Graves' patients had taken antithyroid drugs.

This clonotype occurred a few times. A much larger clone is a single base away; this may be a read error. Described time point: newly diagnosed GD, antithyroid drugs for less than 3 months. After RNA was extracted from PBMCs, the TCR library was made from it. All patients originated from an endocrinology department located in Xi'an, China. Relying on iRepertoire HTBI primers and Arm-PCR of CDR3 regions, the team built TCR beta libraries. Via MiXCR, TCRdb re-called the multiplex PCR reads, giving one row per CDR3 protein. Of over 500,000 distinct CDR3 sequences in the sample, 16% were seen once. These same data were also listed under a study on T cells in Graves' hyperthyroidism and ophthalmopathy. That report notes: In the blood, most expanded thyroid clonotypes above 0.001 appeared as well.

The material was peripheral blood mononuclear cells (PBMCs), obtained at new diagnosis, from a patient treated with antithyroid drugs. This TCR was recovered from a woman aged 30 to 39 with Graves disease.

The CDR3 coding sequence is TGTGCCAGCAGTGAAGCGGCGGGAACGGAGACCCAGTGCTTC. Translation: CASSEAAGTETQCF. The chain recombines TRBV2 with TRBJ2-5; tentative D call: TRBD2 (6 bases). Germline assignment: CDR1 SNHLY and CDR2 FYNNEI. The CDR3 sequence is 14 residues long.